This T cell receptor (beta chain) appears in the sequencing data of a study of cytomegalovirus exposure and HLA in healthy donors. Study-wide context: An early release of data contained approximately 80 million unique TCRs, which came from HLA-typed donors.

Healthy bone marrow donors made up the cohort. The study, taken as a whole, reports: It was reportedly the case that the classifier diagnosed cytomegalovirus status with high specificity and sensitivity. Exclusion as indistinguishable affected some V segments, including TRBV6-2 and TRBV6-3.

Primers: 60 Vbeta forward and 13 Jbeta reverse. Generated by immunoSEQ multiplex PCR, the TCRdb table keeps only in-frame clones and is missing some. The sample yields about 130,000 clones, roughly three quarters seen once. CDR1 and CDR2 (germline): SGHDN, FVKESK. The CDR3 sequence is 12 residues long. The V gene lost 3 bases and the J gene lost 6 bases, with 6 bases spanning the gap. Concerning this clone itself: Antigen unknown.

This receptor was taken from a young man in good health and CMV-seronegative. This chain links TRBV14 with TRBJ1-5; D is ambiguous. The sequenced material came from PBMCs. CDR3 bases: TGTGCCAGCAGCCAGGGGAGTCAGCCCCAGCATTTT. Its translation: CASSQGSQPQHF.